The rows below give T cell receptor beta chains drawn from one sample of a study of blood T cell repertoires in COVID-19. This table comes from immunoSEQ multiplex PCR, and its TCRdb copy is limited to in-frame clones, with some not included. Seen here are around 100,000 clones, 87% observed once, and the top ten hold roughly 21%. The sample consisted of peripheral blood. Receptors originate from a human donor in a cohort sampled during active COVID-19. Both conserved end residues are part of each CDR3. The D gene is left open where the match is weak. Clone size, where shown, is once, few, many, or a class for clones that have expanded.

>TRBJ2-6|NA|TRBD2|TRBV5-6
TGTGCCAGCAGCTTGTACGGGGGGGCCGGGGCCAACGTCCTGACTTTC
CASSLYGGAGANVLTF
>TRBJ1-2|NA|TRBD1|TRBV6-2/TRBV6-3
TGTGCCAGCAGTTACTCGGACAGGGGGCGTGATGGCTACACCTTC
CASSYSDRGRDGYTF
>TRBJ2-5|NA|NA|TRBV4-2
TGTGCCAGCAGCCAAGGTACCGGGGGGCGGGAGCGAGAGACCCAGTACTTC
CASSQGTGGRERETQYF
>TRBJ2-7|NA|NA|TRBV29-1
TGCAGCGTTGGGCAGAACTCCTACGAGCAGTACTTC
CSVGQNSYEQYF
>TRBJ1-1|NA|TRBD1|TRBV27
TGTGCCAGCAGTTCCCTACAACCGGACAGGGCAGCTTTCTTT
CASSSLQPDRAAFF
>TRBJ1-3|once|NA|TRBV6-6
TGTGCCAGCAGTCGTTCCCGGGACACGAGCTCTGGAAACACCATATATTTT
CASSRSRDTSSGNTIYF
>TRBJ1-3|NA|NA|TRBV6-1
TGTGCCAGCAGTGCATTCGGCGGTAGCTCTGGAAACACCATATATTTT
CASSAFGGSSGNTIYF
>TRBJ2-7|NA|NA|TRBV20-1
TGCAGTGCTAGACGGGGGTACGAGCAGTACTTC
CSARRGYEQYF
>TRBJ2-2|NA|TRBD2|TRBV18
TGTGCCAGCTCACCCTCTAGCGGGGTAAACACCGGGGAGCTGTTTTTT
CASSPSSGVNTGELFF
>TRBJ2-7|NA|TRBD2|TRBV5-1
TGCGCCAGCAGCTCCCCGCATACTAGCGGGAATTACGAGCAGTACTTC
CASSSPHTSGNYEQYF
>TRBJ2-7|NA|NA|TRBV19
TGTGCCAGTAGCCCGGCGGTTAACAGGGAAGGCTACGAGCAGTACTTC
CASSPAVNREGYEQYF
>TRBJ1-1|NA|NA|TRBV7-9
TGTGCCAGCAGCCCCCGGGGGATGAACACTGAAGCTTTCTTT
CASSPRGMNTEAFF
>TRBJ2-3|NA|NA|TRBV3-1/TRBV3-2
TGTGCCAGCAGCCAAACGTGGCAGGGCGGAGATACGCAGTATTTT
CASSQTWQGGDTQYF
>TRBJ2-2|NA|TRBD1|TRBV5-4
TGTGCCAGCAGCTTGGCAGTAACCGGGACAGGGGCCGGGGAGCTGTTTTTT
CASSLAVTGTGAGELFF
>TRBJ2-5|NA|TRBD2|TRBV5-1
TGCGCCAGCAGCCCGATAGCGGGAGGAGAGACCCAGTACTTC
CASSPIAGGETQYF
>TRBJ2-1|once|TRBD2|TRBV2
TGTGCCAGCAGGTTGAGCGGGGTTGGGGATGAGCAGTTCTTC
CASRLSGVGDEQFF
>TRBJ1-1|NA|NA|TRBV7-8
TGTGCCAGCAGCTTAGCGTCCCGAGGGAACACTGAAGCTTTCTTT
CASSLASRGNTEAFF
>TRBJ2-5|NA|TRBD2|TRBV5-1
TGCGCCAGCAGCTTGGGGACTAGTTCGGAGACCCAGTACTTC
CASSLGTSSETQYF
>TRBJ2-1|NA|TRBD2|TRBV6-1
TGTGCCAGCAGTGCCGGGACTAGCGGGACAGTGGGACGGGGTGAGCAGTTCTTC
CASSAGTSGTVGRGEQFF
>TRBJ2-1|NA|TRBD2|TRBV7-3
TGTGCCAGCAGCTTAGTGCGGGAGTCTGTGTATGAGCAGTTCTTC
CASSLVRESVYEQFF
>TRBJ2-5|NA|NA|TRBV11-3
TGTGCCAGCAGCTTAGGCCGCGGGTTGGGAGAGACCCAGTACTTC
CASSLGRGLGETQYF
>TRBJ1-1|NA|TRBD1|TRBV5-1
TGCGCCAGCAGCCCGACAGGGGGGAGAGAGGTTTCAGCTTTCTTT
CASSPTGGREVSAFF
>TRBJ1-6|NA|NA|TRBV9
TGTGCCAGCAGCCCCCGAGTCGGGTCAGGGTGGGCACCCCTCCATTTT
CASSPRVGSGWAPLHF
>TRBJ2-7|NA|TRBD1|TRBV9
TGTGCCAGCAGCTCAGGGGTGGGACAGGGGATCTACGAGCAGTACTTC
CASSSGVGQGIYEQYF
>TRBJ1-2|NA|NA|TRBV7-2
TGCCGAATCAGGGAGGAGAACTATGGCTACACCTTC
CRIREENYGYTF
>TRBJ2-7|NA|NA|TRBV7-8
TGTGCCAGCAGCGGCAGGACGGAGGACAGCTCCTACGAGCAGTACTTC
CASSGRTEDSSYEQYF
>TRBJ1-4|NA|TRBD1|TRBV28
TGTGCCAGCAAGAAGGGGGCGGACACTAATGAAAAACTGTTTTTT
CASKKGADTNEKLFF
>TRBJ2-1|NA|NA|TRBV29-1
TGCAGCGTTGGGACAGTAGCAAAGAATGAGCAGTTCTTC
CSVGTVAKNEQFF
>TRBJ2-7|NA|TRBD2|TRBV2
TGTGCCAGCAGTCGTAGCGGGGAAACCTACGAGCAGTACTTC
CASSRSGETYEQYF
>TRBJ1-1|NA|NA|TRBV7-3
TGTGCCAGCAGCTTAGGGCAGAACACTGAAGCTTTCTTT
CASSLGQNTEAFF
>TRBJ1-1|NA|NA|TRBV5-1
TGCGCCAGCAGCGCTTCAGGGAACACTGAAGCTTTCTTT
CASSASGNTEAFF
>TRBJ2-3|NA|TRBD2|TRBV5-6
TGTGCCAGCAGCTTCGGGGCGGGAGGGAGCACAGATACGCAGTATTTT
CASSFGAGGSTDTQYF
>TRBJ2-7|few|TRBD2|TRBV7-3
TGTGCCAGCAGCCCAAGCGGGAGGTCCTACGAGCAGTACTTC
CASSPSGRSYEQYF
>TRBJ2-1|NA|TRBD1|TRBV2
TGTGCCAGCAGTTCTCCGGGACAGGGGGCTCTAAACAATGAGCAGTTCTTC
CASSSPGQGALNNEQFF
>TRBJ2-7|NA|TRBD2|TRBV6-1
TGTGCCAGCAGTGACGCCCTATTAGGGAGGGCATATTCCGAGCAGTACTTC
CASSDALLGRAYSEQYF
>TRBJ2-6|NA|TRBD2|TRBV4-2
TGTGCCAGCAGCCAAGGACTAGCGTACTCTGGGGCCAACGTCCTGACTTTC
CASSQGLAYSGANVLTF
>TRBJ2-1|NA|TRBD2|TRBV10-1
TGCGCCAGCAGCGTAACTAGCGGGAGCTCCTACAATGAGCAGTTCTTC
CASSVTSGSSYNEQFF
>TRBJ2-1|once|NA|TRBV3-1/TRBV3-2
TGTGCCAGCAGCTCGTACTTTGGGGCGGGGCAAACCTACAATGAGCAGTTCTTC
CASSSYFGAGQTYNEQFF
>TRBJ1-1|NA|TRBD1|TRBV19
TGTGCCAGTAGTATAGGGACAGGGACCGCTGAAGCTTTCTTT
CASSIGTGTAEAFF
>TRBJ2-5|NA|TRBD2|TRBV3-1/TRBV3-2
TGTGCCAGCAGACTCGGACTAGCGGGAGGTCAGTACTTC
CASRLGLAGGQYF
>TRBJ2-2|NA|NA|TRBV3-1/TRBV3-2
TGTGCCAGCAGCCAATCCTCGACGGGGGCCGGGGAGCTGTTTTTT
CASSQSSTGAGELFF
>TRBJ1-2|NA|TRBD1|TRBV3-1/TRBV3-2
TGTGCCAGCAGCCGAAATCCGGGACAGGGGTATGGCTACACCTTC
CASSRNPGQGYGYTF
>TRBJ2-1|NA|NA|TRBV11-2
TGTGCCAGCAGCCCAGGAGGGTACAATGAGCAGTTCTTC
CASSPGGYNEQFF
>TRBJ2-7|NA|TRBD2|TRBV6-2/TRBV6-3
TGTGCCAGCAGTATCGTAGCGGGAGGGCACGAGCAGTACTTC
CASSIVAGGHEQYF
>TRBJ2-2|NA|TRBD2|TRBV24-1
TGTGCCACCACTTCCGGCCGTTTCAGCGGGAGAAGGGCCGGGGAGCTGTTTTTT
CATTSGRFSGRRAGELFF
>TRBJ2-7|NA|NA|TRBV6-1
TGTGCCAGCAGTGAACCAGGGAGGGGGATGACCTACGAGCAGTACTTC
CASSEPGRGMTYEQYF
>TRBJ2-3|NA|NA|TRBV9
TGTGCCAGCAGCACTCTAGCATCTGGCACAGATACGCAGTATTTT
CASSTLASGTDTQYF
>TRBJ2-2|NA|NA|TRBV7-6
TGTGCCAGCAGCTTAGGAGTGGGCCGTTCGAACACCGGGGAGCTGTTTTTT
CASSLGVGRSNTGELFF
>TRBJ1-1|NA|NA|TRBV6-5
TGTGCCAGCAGACCTTTCGGGACAAACACTGAAGCTTTCTTT
CASRPFGTNTEAFF
>TRBJ1-2|NA|NA|TRBV28
TGTGCCACACAGGGAGACTATGGCTACACCTTC
CATQGDYGYTF
>TRBJ1-4|once|NA|TRBV5-1
TGCGCCAGCAGCTCTGGGGCGCGGGGGGAAAAACTGTTTTTT
CASSSGARGEKLFF